Given below is one TCR beta chain in context. The data were obtained in a study of blood T cell repertoires in COVID-19. Whole-study context: Nucleic acid was either cDNA or gDNA, and it came from T cells, B-cell-depleted T cells, or PBMCs.

In the original analysis: Amplification with reference gene primers provided the estimates of nucleated cell counts. Data came from immunoSEQ multiplex PCR; TCRdb stores just in-frame clones and leaves some out. V and J calls and clone size are copied from that table; D and trimming were computed from the DNA. The table shows about 190,000 clones, with 88% occurring only once. Deletions cut 5 bases from V and 7 bases from J, with 11 bases between. This CDR3 has 12 amino acids. The rearrangement links TRBV12-3 or TRBV12-4 to TRBJ1-1, with TRBD1 as a possible D gene (6 bases). The source of this sequence is a woman aged 40 to 49 who had recovered from COVID-19. Material for sequencing was peripheral blood. The CDR3 sequence: CASSTGKVEAFF. Here the CDR3 DNA reads TGTGCCAGCAGTACAGGGAAGGTTGAAGCTTTCTTT.